Below, 26 T cell receptor beta chains from the same sample are listed, as sequenced in a study of shared clonotypes between healthy human individuals. Generated by immunoSEQ multiplex PCR, the TCRdb table keeps only in-frame clones and is missing some. The sample includes around 940,000 clones, approximately 80% of them seen just once. Sequencing input: memory CD4+ T cells sorted from blood. Sample subset: CD45RA-negative fraction. These receptors originate from a young man in good health.

This clone was found many times. V gene TRBV28 combines with J gene TRBJ2-7; D might be TRBD1 (5 bases). Germline V gene lookup returns CDR1 MDHEN and CDR2 SYDVKM. The CDR3 has 12 amino acids. V shed 8 bases and J shed 5 bases, with 13 bases lying between them. CDR3 DNA: TGTGCCAGCTCCAATTGGGGCCACGAGCAGTACTTC. Translation: CASSNWGHEQYF.

In this sample, this clone turned up a few times. The CDR3 loop reads CASSLAGVTGELFF. The CDR3 nucleotides read TGCGCCAGCAGTTTAGCGGGGGTGACCGGGGAGCTGTTTTTT. V usage is TRBV10-2 and J usage is TRBJ2-2; 9 bases align to TRBD2. The CDR3 contains 14 residues. V shed 5 bases, J shed 5 bases, and the junction held 3 bases outside the gene matches. From germline, CDR1 is WSHSY and CDR2 SAAADI.

V usage is TRBV30 and J usage is TRBJ1-2; D is unclear. V lost 1 base and J 8 bases, leaving 14 bases between the germline ends. In germline, CDR1 is GTSNPN, CDR2 SVGIG (reference sequence). This CDR3 region has 13 residues. The CDR3 nucleotides read TGTGCCTGGAGTGGTATCACGCTGGGGGGCTACACCTTC. This gives the protein CAWSGITLGGYTF.

Points on this clone: The same CDR3 also results from other DNA sequences found in this sample. This rearrangement joins TRBV5-1 to TRBJ1-1, with D unclear. In germline, CDR1 is SGHRS, CDR2 YFSETQ. The CDR3 spans 14 residues. The V gene lost 0 bases and the J gene lost 0 bases, with 6 bases spanning the gap. The CDR3 region is CASSLAGMNTEAFF. The CDR3 nucleotides are TGCGCCAGCAGCTTGGCTGGCATGAACACTGAAGCTTTCTTT.

The V and J genes are TRBV10-3 and TRBJ2-2, with 7 nucleotides matching TRBD2. The CDR3 consists of 16 residues. V lost 4 bases to trimming and J lost 5 bases; unmatched junction nucleotides: 10. Germline assignment: CDR1 ENHRY and CDR2 SYGVKD. CDR3 nucleotide sequence: TGTGCCATCAGTGCCCCGGGGGAGGGGAGGACCGGGGAGCTGTTTTTT. This gives the protein CAISAPGEGRTGELFF.

This clone turned up a few times. The sample contains more than one DNA sequence encoding this CDR3. J is TRBJ1-1 and V is TRBV5-1, with D uncertain. Germline CDR1 is SGHRS and CDR2 is YFSETQ. V lost 0 bases, J lost 4 bases, and 4 bases lay in between. This CDR3 has 12 residues. The CDR3 coding sequence is TGCGCCAGCAGCTTGGAGGGCACTGAAGCTTTCTTT. Its protein is CASSLEGTEAFF.

This clone was detected ten times or more. The chain joins TRBV19 to TRBJ1-5; D call uncertain. This CDR3 contains 14 residues. Germline V gene sequence: CDR1 LNHDA, CDR2 SQIVND (reference sequence). The V and J ends lost 6 bases and 3 bases respectively, with 12 bases between them. The CDR3 DNA follows: TGTGCCAGTAGCCTGCGATCAGTCAATCAGCCCCAGCATTTT. It translates to CASSLRSVNQPQHF.

V gene TRBV18 combines with J gene TRBJ1-2; 8 nucleotides match TRBD1. CDR1 KGHSH and CDR2 LQKENI come from the germline V gene. Unmatched junction bases numbered 2, after V lost 0 bases and J lost 2 bases. CDR3 length: 15 amino acids. Written as DNA, the CDR3 is TGTGCCAGCTCACCACCACAGGGGGACAACTATGGCTACACCTTC. It yields the protein CASSPPQGDNYGYTF.

V gene TRBV20-1 combines with J gene TRBJ2-1; D unresolved. Per the germline V gene, CDR1 is DFQATT and CDR2 is SNEGSKA (reference sequence). The CDR3 runs 11 residues. V was clipped by 4 bases and J by 6 bases, with 7 bases between them. CDR3 coding DNA: TGCAGTGCTACCCCGCTCAATGAGCAGTTCTTC. Protein product: CSATPLNEQFF.

The chain combines TRBV30 with TRBJ1-1; tentatively, D is TRBD1 (6 bases). CDR3 length: 15 amino acids. V was clipped by 4 bases and J by 1 base, with 16 bases between them. Germline CDR1 is GTSNPN and CDR2 is SVGIG (reference sequence). CDR3 residues: CAWTRPDRQNTEAFF. The DNA for the CDR3 is TGTGCCTGGACCAGACCAGACAGGCAGAACACTGAAGCTTTCTTT.

This clone was found once. Compared with germline, one end of the junction differs, possibly owing to a read error. The chain employs TRBV2 and TRBJ2-7; D could derive from TRBD1 or TRBD2 (5 bases each). CDR1 and CDR2 (germline): SNHLY, FYNNEI. The CDR3 extends over 13 amino acids. The CDR3, as DNA: TGTGCCAGCAGTGAAGTTTCGGGACGCCTGGGGGACTTC. Translation: CASSEVSGRLGDF.

This rearrangement joins TRBV6-5 to TRBJ1-6; 7 bases line up with TRBD1. Germline V CDR1 and CDR2: MNHEY, SVGAGI. The CDR3 contains 14 residues. The ends lost 9 bases at V and 5 bases at J; junction bases unmatched: 7. The chain's CDR3 is CASKPGTDNSPLHF. CDR3 in DNA: TGTGCCAGTAAACCCGGGACAGATAATTCACCCCTCCACTTT.

The chain recombines TRBV4-1 with TRBJ2-5; 10 nucleotides agree with TRBD2. Unmatched junction bases numbered 5, after V lost 5 bases and J lost 5 bases. Germline V gene data show CDR1 as MGHRA and CDR2 as YSYEKL. The CDR3 is 14 amino acids. CDR3 sequence: CASSLLAGFETQYF. Here the CDR3 DNA reads TGCGCCAGCAGCTTACTAGCGGGGTTTGAGACCCAGTACTTC.

The rearrangement links TRBV14 to TRBJ1-6; D is unresolved. Germline V lookup: CDR1 SGHDN, CDR2 FVKESK. The V end was cut by 6 bases, the J end by 7 bases, with 16 bases between. This CDR3 contains 15 residues. In nucleotides, the CDR3 is TGTGCCAGCAGTAGACTCACCACAGTCAATTCACCCCTCCACTTT. Its protein product is CASSRLTTVNSPLHF.

V gene TRBV19 combines with J gene TRBJ2-2, with D maybe TRBD2 (6 bases). Germline CDR1 is LNHDA and CDR2 is SQIVND (reference sequence). Trimming removed 5 bases from V and 1 base from J, with 11 bases in between. The CDR3 contains 15 residues. In DNA, the CDR3 is TGTGCCAGTAGTTCTTCTAGCGTGAACACCGGGGAGCTGTTTTTT. Translation gives CASSSSSVNTGELFF.

This clone was counted once. This chain joins TRBV11-3 and TRBJ2-3, with 10 bases identical to TRBD1. Germline lookup yields CDR1 SGHNT and CDR2 YENEEA. Trimming at V came to 5 bases and at J to 6 bases, leaving 5 bases not matched to a gene. This CDR3 comprises 14 residues. The DNA for the CDR3 is TGTGCCAGCAGCCCGGGACAGGGGTTTGATACGCAGTATTTT. This translates into CASSPGQGFDTQYF. Supplemented by reference TRBV11-3 and TRBJ2-3, the full variable domain reads EAGVVQSPRYKIIEKKQPVAFWCNPISGHNTLYWYLQNLGQGPELLIRYENEEAVDDSQLPKDRFSAERLKGVDSTLKIQPAELGDSAVYLCASSPGQGFDTQYFGPGTRLTVL.

A few counts support this clone. Compared with germline, one end of the junction differs, possibly owing to a read error. The chain carries TRBV4-1 and TRBJ1-1; a possible D gene is TRBD1 (5 bases). The CDR3 loop spans 13 amino acids. The germline CDR1 and CDR2 sequences are MGHRA and YSYEKL. CDR3 nucleotides: TGCGCCAGCAGCCAAGAATGGGACCATGCTCCCGGCTTT. Translated, it gives CASSQEWDHAPGF.

This clone was counted a single time. V gene TRBV18 combines with J gene TRBJ1-3, with D perhaps TRBD1 (5 bases). The V end lost 4 bases, the J end lost 0 bases, and 22 bases lay between the germline ends. Germline CDR1 and CDR2: KGHSH and LQKENI. The CDR3 covers 19 residues. The CDR3 here is CASSQQAALTAPSGNTIYF. In DNA, the CDR3 is TGTGCCAGCTCACAACAGGCCGCCCTGACAGCTCCCTCTGGAAACACCATATATTTT.

This chain links TRBV12-5 with TRBJ2-7; maybe TRBD2 (6 bases). CDR1 and CDR2 (germline): LGHNT, FRNRAP. V shed 1 base and J shed 10 bases, with 11 bases lying between them. CDR3 length: 12 residues. CDR3 region: CASGLGLGGQYF. Written as DNA, the CDR3 is TGTGCTAGTGGTTTGGGACTAGGTGGCCAGTACTTC.

The chain joins TRBV11-2 to TRBJ1-3; maybe TRBD1 (6 bases). Germline lookup yields CDR1 SGHAT and CDR2 FQNNGV. This CDR3 has 15 residues. Trimming removed 2 bases from V and 0 bases from J, with 8 bases in between. CDR3 sequence: CASSLLQGSGNTIYF. CDR3 in DNA: TGTGCCAGCAGCTTATTACAGGGCTCTGGAAACACCATATATTTT.

This clone was detected once. This sequence joins TRBV18 and TRBJ2-7; TRBD1 agrees at 9 bases. V shed 3 bases and J 2 bases; nucleotides not matched to a gene: 8. The germline gives CDR1 KGHSH, CDR2 LQKENI. The CDR3 is 16 residues long. CDR3 residues: CASSPLGTGTTYEQYF. In DNA form, the CDR3 reads TGTGCCAGCTCACCGCTAGGGACAGGGACCACCTACGAGCAGTACTTC.

The gene calls are TRBV10-3 and TRBJ2-3, with 10 bases lining up with TRBD2. J was trimmed by 1 base and V by 6 bases; bases with no gene match: 7. CDR3 length: 16 residues. The germline gives CDR1 ENHRY, CDR2 SYGVKD. The CDR3 loop is CAIRASGSRGTDTQYF. The CDR3, as DNA: TGTGCCATCAGGGCTAGCGGGAGTAGAGGCACAGATACGCAGTATTTT.

This clone appeared a few times. The J gene is TRBJ1-6, the V gene TRBV2; D unresolved. CDR3 length: 16 residues. Germline V gene sequence: CDR1 SNHLY, CDR2 FYNNEI. Trimming took 2 bases from V and 6 from J, leaving 14 bases between them. The DNA for the CDR3 is TGTGCCAGCAGTGAAAGGCGGTACAACACTAATTCACCCCTCCACTTT. Translating gives CASSERRYNTNSPLHF.

The chain couples TRBV19 to TRBJ2-3, with D possibly TRBD2 on 5 matching bases. Trimming took 5 bases from V and 5 from J, leaving 20 bases between them. The V gene's germline CDR1 is LNHDA and CDR2 SQIVND (reference sequence). The CDR3 totals 16 residues. CDR3 residues: CASSPPGLQQGDTQYF. CDR3 coding DNA: TGTGCCAGTAGTCCTCCCGGACTCCAACAAGGAGATACGCAGTATTTT.

As to this clone: At the DNA level, this CDR3 is encoded by other sequences in the same sample as well. V usage is TRBV25-1 and J usage is TRBJ2-7; TRBD1 matches 10 bases. Germline CDR1 reads MGHDK; CDR2 reads SYGVNS. This CDR3 spans 16 amino acids. V was pared by 4 bases and J by 5 bases, with 11 bases of the junction left unmatched. The CDR3 spells CASSGVGGQGRNEQYF. CDR3 nucleotides: TGTGCCAGCAGTGGAGTGGGGGGACAGGGGAGGAACGAGCAGTACTTC.

This sequence joins TRBV29-1 and TRBJ2-7; the match to TRBD1 covers 9 bases. The CDR3 totals 14 residues. Germline-derived CDR1 and CDR2 are SQVTM and ANQGSEA. J gave up 2 bases and V 6 bases, and 8 bases lay outside the gene matches. CDR3 sequence reads: CSVHTGTGTYEQYF. DNA of the CDR3: TGCAGCGTCCACACCGGGACAGGGACCTACGAGCAGTACTTC.